This TCR beta chain was documented in a study of CD8 T cells in Susac syndrome (dated by TCRdb to about 2019). Study-level background: The study used repertoire sequencing to test whether antigen drove CD8+ T cell activation and differentiation in Susac syndrome. What the research found in general, with its limitations: The number of individuals in the TCR sequencing and HLA analysis was recognized as being relatively small.

V gives up 7 bases and J gives up 5 bases, and the segment between their germline ends measures 9 bases. The germline V gene supplies CDR1 SGHTA and CDR2 FQGNSA. Reading from cysteine to phenylalanine, the CDR3 counts 12 amino acids. Only the CDR3 DNA stays, 36 bases, in frame from base 1. High-throughput TCR beta sequencing profiled peripheral blood CD8+ and CD4+ T cells from healthy donors, Susac syndrome patients and multiple sclerosis patients. The multiple sclerosis controls were treatment-naive patients who had stable or active relapsing-remitting disease and met the revised McDonald criteria. Bulk CD8+ and CD4+ T cells were purified by magnetic negative isolation, whereas CD8+ TEMRA cells were enriched by FACS. Blood was collected in EDTA tubes and processed within 24 hours, with PBMCs isolated through density gradient centrifugation. PBMCs destined for TCR sequencing were cryopreserved in liquid nitrogen and later thawed in a 37 °C water bath. A purity of at least 90% was achieved for sorted or isolated CD4+, CD8+ and CD8+ TEMRA cells.

RNA was extracted with the RNeasy kit and 0.5 to 1 ug was reverse transcribed using random hexamers. TCR beta CDR3 regions were amplified with the immunoSEQ multiplex PCR assay covering 54 Vbeta and 13 Jbeta segments. Bias from PCR amplification was corrected by using a synthetic template baseline for primer optimization and for computational correction. The study's processing was this. Reads were annotated to V, D and J genes per IMGT and analyzed with immunoSEQ Analyzer, keeping only productive sequences. To calculate clonality, Shannon entropy was normalized by log2 of the number of productive unique sequences and then subtracted from one. For each patient and control, public and private clones were evaluated within the 100 most prevalent clones. Susac-specific clones were defined as absent from healthy and MS cohorts, roughly 1,100 published viral clones and other ImmuneACCESS disease sequences. TCRdb handled the public reads itself, with Q25 trimming in fastp and clone calling in MiXCR, and kept productive beta chains. Rows are combined by CDR3 protein, so each entry shows the most common genes and DNA. None of the V and J calls come from the authors' own analysis; TCRdb made them. In this sample the table shows approximately 200,000 distinct CDR3 sequences, around 96% of which occur a single time. The ten biggest clones cover 0.093% of the sample.

Turning to this clonotype: No antigen is known for it. It has no much larger one-base neighbor in the sample; base qualities were not kept.

Recombination linked TRBV7-2 to TRBJ1-5; no confident D gene assignment can be made. Sequenced sample: CD4+ T cells from PBMCs. This receptor was identified in a human donor with multiple sclerosis. In nucleotide form, the sequence is TGTGCCAGCACTTTGGGAGATCAGCCCCAGCATTTT. This is translated as CASTLGDQPQHF.